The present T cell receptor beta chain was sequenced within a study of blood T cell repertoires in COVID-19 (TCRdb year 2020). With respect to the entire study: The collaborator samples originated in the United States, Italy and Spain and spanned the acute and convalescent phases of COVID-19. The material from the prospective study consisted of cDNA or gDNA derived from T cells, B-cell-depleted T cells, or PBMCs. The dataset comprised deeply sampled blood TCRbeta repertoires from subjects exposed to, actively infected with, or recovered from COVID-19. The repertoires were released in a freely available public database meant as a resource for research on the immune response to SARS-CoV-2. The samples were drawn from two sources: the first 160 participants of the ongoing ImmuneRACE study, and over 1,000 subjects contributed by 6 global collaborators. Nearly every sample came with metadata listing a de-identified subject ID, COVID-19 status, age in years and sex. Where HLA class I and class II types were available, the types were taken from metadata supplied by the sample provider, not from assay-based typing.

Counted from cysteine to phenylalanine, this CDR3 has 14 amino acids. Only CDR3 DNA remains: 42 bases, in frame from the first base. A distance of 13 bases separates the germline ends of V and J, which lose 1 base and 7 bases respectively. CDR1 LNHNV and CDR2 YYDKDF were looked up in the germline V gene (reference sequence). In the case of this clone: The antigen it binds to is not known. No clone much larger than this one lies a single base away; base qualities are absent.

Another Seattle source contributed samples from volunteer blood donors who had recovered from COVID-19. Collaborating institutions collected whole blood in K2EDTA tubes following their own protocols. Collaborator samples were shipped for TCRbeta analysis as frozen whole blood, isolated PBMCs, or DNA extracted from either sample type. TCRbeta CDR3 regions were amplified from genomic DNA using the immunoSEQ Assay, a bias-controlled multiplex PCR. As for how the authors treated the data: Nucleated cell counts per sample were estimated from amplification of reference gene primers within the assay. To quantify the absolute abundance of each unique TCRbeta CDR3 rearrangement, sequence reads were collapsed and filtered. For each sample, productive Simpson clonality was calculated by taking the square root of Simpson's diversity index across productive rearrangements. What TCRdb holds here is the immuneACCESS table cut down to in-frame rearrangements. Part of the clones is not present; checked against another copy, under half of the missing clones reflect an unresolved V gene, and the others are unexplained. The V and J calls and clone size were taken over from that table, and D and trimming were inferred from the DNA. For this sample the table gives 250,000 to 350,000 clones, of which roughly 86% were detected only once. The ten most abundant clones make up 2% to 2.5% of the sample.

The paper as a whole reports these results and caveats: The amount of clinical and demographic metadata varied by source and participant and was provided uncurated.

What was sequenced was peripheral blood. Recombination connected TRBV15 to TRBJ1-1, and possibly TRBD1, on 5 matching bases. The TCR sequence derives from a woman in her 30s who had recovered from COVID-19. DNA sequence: TGTGCCACCAGCAGAGGATGGGGGGGAAATGAAGCTTTCTTT. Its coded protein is CATSRGWGGNEAFF.